Listed below are T cell receptor beta chains from one sample, sequenced in a study of molecular identifiers for immune sequencing clone quantification. TCRdb re-called the PCR reads through MiXCR, storing one row per CDR3 protein. The table records a few hundred thousand distinct CDR3 sequences, about a quarter of them present only once. The source material was naive CD8+ T cells from blood, with Jurkat cell RNA spiked in. The receptors were sampled from a human donor in good health. Some libraries in this study had Jurkat cell RNA spiked in. Both conserved end residues are part of each CDR3. The D gene is left open where the match is weak. Size tells how often a clone was seen (once, few, many) or the class of an expanded clone, and some rows leave it out.

>TRBV9|few|TRBD1|TRBJ1-2
TGTGCCACACAGGGGGTCTATGGCTACACCTTC
CATQGVYGYTF
>TRBV27|.|TRBD2|TRBJ2-3
TGTGCCAGCAGTATACGGACTAGCGGTACGCAGTATTTT
CASSIRTSGTQYF
>TRBV28|many|.|TRBJ1-1
TGTGCCAGCAGTTTCAGAGGGGGCACTGAAGCTTTCTTT
CASSFRGGTEAFF
>TRBV5-5|few|.|TRBJ2-3
TGTGCCAGCAGCTTAGGTTTTGGCACAGATACGCAGTATTTT
CASSLGFGTDTQYF
>TRBV7-9|many|TRBD2|TRBJ2-7
TGTGCCAGCAGCTCCGGACTAGCGGAGAACGAGCAGTACTTC
CASSSGLAENEQYF
>TRBV7-9|.|.|TRBJ2-1
TGTGCCAGCAGCCCCGGCCGGGGGAAAGGACAATGGCAGTTCTTC
CASSPGRGKGQWQFF
>TRBV24-1|few|.|TRBJ2-1
TGTGCCACCAGTGAGTTTGGATTTTACAATGAGCAGTTCTTC
CATSEFGFYNEQFF
>TRBV30|.|.|TRBJ2-2
TGTGCCTGGAGTCTGGACAGCAACACCGGGGAGCTGTTTTTT
CAWSLDSNTGELFF
>TRBV7-8|.|TRBD1|TRBJ2-2
TGTGCCAGCAGCGAAAAGGGACAGGGAAGTGCCGGGGAGCTGTTTTTT
CASSEKGQGSAGELFF
>TRBV30|few|.|TRBJ2-7
TGTGCCTGGAGTATCGGGGGCTACGAGCAGTACTTC
CAWSIGGYEQYF
>TRBV9|many|.|TRBJ1-1
TGTGCCAGCAGCGCCGGGACCAATGAAGCTTTCTTT
CASSAGTNEAFF
>TRBV20-1|.|.|TRBJ1-5
TGCAGTGCTAGAGATGGGGGGGGCCTTCAGCCCCAGCATTTT
CSARDGGGLQPQHF
>TRBV30|few|.|TRBJ1-5
TGTGCCTGGACCAGACCACATAGCAATCAGCCCCAGCATTTT
CAWTRPHSNQPQHF
>TRBV7-9|many|TRBD2|TRBJ2-1
TGTGCCAGCAGCTTACTAGCGGGAGGCCCTAGTGAGCAGTTCTTC
CASSLLAGGPSEQFF
>TRBV7-6|.|.|TRBJ1-4
TGTGCCAGCAGCCTGAGGGACGGGGTAGGAGAAAAACTGTTTTTT
CASSLRDGVGEKLFF
>TRBV25-1|few|.|TRBJ2-1
TGTGCCAGCAGTGAAGGATTAAATCGCCAGGCCCCGCCGGAGAATGAGCAGTTCTTC
CASSEGLNRQAPPENEQFF
>TRBV7-9|few|TRBD1|TRBJ2-5
TGTGCCAGCAGCCCCCCCGCAGGGGGTTCCAGAGAGACCCAGTACTTC
CASSPPAGGSRETQYF
>TRBV20-1|few|TRBD2|TRBJ2-7
TGCAGTGCGCCGGGACTAGCGGGGGGGCGCTCCTACGAGCAGTACTTC
CSAPGLAGGRSYEQYF
>TRBV5-1|.|.|TRBJ2-1
TGCGCCAGCAGCTTCGGGGATAGCTCCTACAATGAGCAGTTCTTC
CASSFGDSSYNEQFF
>TRBV6-1|.|.|TRBJ1-4
TGTGCCAGCAGTGAACAGGACGGATTTCTTGGAAAACTGTTTTTT
CASSEQDGFLGKLFF
>TRBV5-4|few|TRBD1|TRBJ1-1
TGTGCCAGCAGCCCCGGACAGGGGAATCTAAGACTTGAAGCTTTCTTT
CASSPGQGNLRLEAFF
>TRBV5-1|many|.|TRBJ2-7
TGCGCCAGCAGCTTGCCGACCTCCGGGACCTCGACCTACGAGCAGTACTTC
CASSLPTSGTSTYEQYF
>TRBV12-3/TRBV12-4|many|TRBD2|TRBJ2-5
TGTGCCAGCAGTTTAGGCGGGGGGGTCCAAGAGACCCAGTACTTC
CASSLGGGVQETQYF
>TRBV9|.|.|TRBJ2-3
TGTGCCAGCAGCGTAGATCCCCGGGACACCCGGGGATACACAGATACGCAGTATTTT
CASSVDPRDTRGYTDTQYF
>TRBV6-5|few|.|TRBJ2-3
TGTGCCAGCAGGGGACCTAGGGATACGCAGTATTTT
CASRGPRDTQYF
>TRBV2|few|TRBD2|TRBJ2-7
TGTGCCAGCAGTGAAGCGCGTAGCGGGACGAGCTCCTACGAGCAGTACTTC
CASSEARSGTSSYEQYF
>TRBV25-1|.|TRBD2|TRBJ2-5
TGTGCCAGCAGTAGGAGCGGGAGCAGCGGTGAGACCCAGTACTTC
CASSRSGSSGETQYF
>TRBV2|.|TRBD1|TRBJ2-1
TGTGCCAGTCTGGGGACAGGGCAGAGTGATGAGCAGTTCTTC
CASLGTGQSDEQFF
>TRBV12-3/TRBV12-4|.|.|TRBJ2-1
TGTGCCATCGGGAGACAGGTCTGCTACAATGAGCAGTTCTTC
CAIGRQVCYNEQFF
>TRBV27|few|TRBD2|TRBJ2-7
TGTGCCAGCAGTCCATTGGCCACCGGGACTAGCACCTACGAGCAGTACTTC
CASSPLATGTSTYEQYF
>TRBV20-1|.|.|TRBJ2-4
TGCAGTGCTAGTGCAGAGATAGCCAAAAACATTCAGTACTTC
CSASAEIAKNIQYF
>TRBV19|.|.|TRBJ1-5
TGTGCCAGTAGTCTTAACGGTTACTCGTTCAATCAGCCCCAGCATTTT
CASSLNGYSFNQPQHF
>TRBV6-5|.|.|TRBJ2-2
TGTGCCAGCAGTTACTTTGACGGGGAGCTGTTTTTT
CASSYFDGELFF
>TRBV13|few|.|TRBJ1-4
TGTGCCAGCAGCCTGACAGGTTACGGTAATGAAAAACTGTTTTTT
CASSLTGYGNEKLFF
>TRBV3-1|many|.|TRBJ2-3
TGTGCCAGCAGCCAAGACAGGGGTAGAGCTACGCAGTATTTT
CASSQDRGRATQYF
>TRBV7-6|.|TRBD2|TRBJ2-1
TGTGCCAGCAGCCTCCTGGCGGGGGGACCCTCCTACAATGAGCAGTTCTTC
CASSLLAGGPSYNEQFF
>TRBV7-9|.|.|TRBJ2-7
TGTGCCAGCAGCTCCACATTAACCGGTGACAGTATGATCGAGCAGTACTTC
CASSSTLTGDSMIEQYF
>TRBV29-1|many|.|TRBJ2-3
TGCAGCGGGGAAGGGTCCGGGCCCACAGATACGCAGTATTTT
CSGEGSGPTDTQYF
>TRBV29-1|.|.|TRBJ2-1
TGCAGCGTTGAAGGGGGGTTCTACAATGAGCAGTTCTTC
CSVEGGFYNEQFF
>TRBV6-5|many|.|TRBJ2-3
TGTGCCAGCAGTTATCACAGGTCGCTGGGGGATACGCAGTATTTT
CASSYHRSLGDTQYF
>TRBV7-6|.|.|TRBJ1-2
TGTGCCAGCAGCCCCGACAGAGGGTTCTATGGCTACACCTTC
CASSPDRGFYGYTF
>TRBV5-1|many|.|TRBJ2-7
TGCGCCAGAACCCAAAGAGACCAAGAGCGGTACTTC
CARTQRDQERYF
>TRBV7-9|.|TRBD2|TRBJ2-5
TGTGCCAGCAGCGGCCCGGGACTAGCGGGAATAGGAGAGACCCAGTGCTTC
CASSGPGLAGIGETQCF
>TRBV4-3|few|.|TRBJ2-7
TGCGCCAGCAGCCAAGATCGTGGGATTTTGTACGAGCAGTACTTC
CASSQDRGILYEQYF
>TRBV5-6|.|.|TRBJ1-2
TGTGCCAGCAGATTGCAGGGGCCCTATGGCTACACCTTC
CASRLQGPYGYTF
>TRBV7-9|few|TRBD2|TRBJ2-1
TGTGCCAGCGGCCTGCTAGCGGGAGAGGCCAACAATGAGCAGTTCTTC
CASGLLAGEANNEQFF
>TRBV7-9|many|TRBD1|TRBJ2-5
TGTGCCAGCAGCTCCCAGGGGGAAGAGACCCAGTACTTC
CASSSQGEETQYF
>TRBV30|few|.|TRBJ2-7
TGTGCCTGGAGGCGTCCGGGCTCCTACGAGCAGTACTTC
CAWRRPGSYEQYF
>TRBV12-3/TRBV12-4|.|TRBD2|TRBJ2-3
TGTGCCAGCAGTTTAGTAGCTAGCGGGGACACAGATACGCAGTATTTT
CASSLVASGDTDTQYF
>TRBV20-1|.|TRBD1|TRBJ1-1
TGCAGTGCTCATTCCCCAGACAGGGAATGGGGTGAAGCTTTCTTT
CSAHSPDREWGEAFF
>TRBV20-1|few|.|TRBJ2-5
TGCAGTGCTAGAGATCTTGGGGGGTCGGGCCAAGAGACCCAGTACTTC
CSARDLGGSGQETQYF
>TRBV6-5|few|.|TRBJ1-6
TGTGCCAGCAGTTACTCCTGGGGAGGGACGGAGTGGGGGAGTTCACCCCTCCACTTT
CASSYSWGGTEWGSSPLHF
>TRBV13|many|TRBD2|TRBJ2-3
TGTGCCAGCAGTCCTGCGGGTAGCGGGTTCACAGATACGCAGTATTTT
CASSPAGSGFTDTQYF
>TRBV11-2|.|.|TRBJ2-3
TGTGCCAGCAGCCTGGACGTTGTGGGCGCAGATACGCAGTATTTT
CASSLDVVGADTQYF
>TRBV30|few|.|TRBJ1-6
TGTGCCTGGAGCCCTAGGGGTTTAGAAACGTTTAATAATTCACCCCTCCACTTT
CAWSPRGLETFNNSPLHF